The T cell receptor beta chain under discussion was sequenced for a study of cytomegalovirus exposure and HLA in healthy donors. Vbeta (60) and Jbeta (13) primers were used in the PCR. This table comes from immunoSEQ multiplex PCR, and its TCRdb copy is limited to in-frame clones, with some not included. The sample holds about 160,000 clones, 79% seen once. Regarding the study as a whole: 150 to 200 TCR beta chains were listed as cytomegalovirus-associated. Sequencing likely produced, as an artifact, a cluster of highly shared sequence variants. As a later analysis revealed, most CMV-associated TCR beta chains appeared HLA-restricted.

A note on this clone: The antigen is unknown.

CDR3 length: 13 amino acids. Germline loops: CDR1 SNHLY, CDR2 FYNNEI. Trimming removed 4 bases from V and 5 bases from J, with 9 bases in between. The sequencing sample was made of PBMCs. The chain recombines TRBV2 with TRBJ2-1, with D possibly TRBD2 on 6 matching bases. The sequence was collected from a man between 40 and 49 years old in good health and CMV-seronegative. CDR3 bases: TGTGCCAGCAGTGCGGGAGAGAACAATGAGCAGTTCTTC. Encoded protein: CASSAGENNEQFF.